This T cell receptor beta chain was documented in a study of blood T cell repertoires in COVID-19. Study details: COVID-19 samples collected from the United States, Italy and Spain covered acute and convalescent phases.

Original analysis: Reference gene primer amplification gave nucleated cell count estimates. Measured with immunoSEQ multiplex PCR; TCRdb has only the in-frame clones, and not every one. V, J and clone size were drawn from that table, and D and trimming were deduced from the DNA. The repertoire holds about 160,000 clones, with about 90% as singletons. V was clipped by 5 bases and J by 7 bases; unmatched bases: 3. CDR1 is KGHSH and CDR2 is LQKENI in the germline V gene. This CDR3 region has 12 residues. The source of this sequence is a man aged 25-45 years with COVID-19, enrolled during active disease. The specimen was peripheral blood. The chain has TRBV18 and TRBJ1-1; 8 bases fit TRBD1. The CDR3: CASSSGTGEAFF. The CDR3 DNA sequence: TGTGCCAGCTCATCGGGGACAGGTGAAGCTTTCTTT.